One and the same sample provided the 10 T cell receptor beta chains below, sequenced in a study of OX40 agonist ivuxolimab in advanced cancers. Data came from immunoSEQ multiplex PCR; TCRdb stores just in-frame clones and leaves some out. The table lists 75,000 to 90,000 clones, 84% of them singletons. The starting material was CD4+ or CD8+ T cells sorted from blood, obtained in a trial of the OX40 agonist ivuxolimab. Receptor source: an adult with an advanced solid tumor such as melanoma, head and neck, liver or kidney cancer.

The gene calls are TRBV15 and TRBJ2-3, with 10 bases lining up with TRBD2. V lost 0 bases to trimming and J lost 7 bases; unmatched junction nucleotides: 10. There are 17 residues in the CDR3. The germline CDR1 and CDR2 sequences are LNHNV and YYDKDF (reference sequence). The CDR3: CATSRDLASGGVNTQYF. The DNA for the CDR3 is TGTGCCACCAGCAGAGACTTAGCCAGCGGGGGGGTTAATACGCAGTATTTT.

This clone occurred once. This rearrangement joins TRBV19 to TRBJ2-2; D may be TRBD1 (6 bases). Germline V lookup: CDR1 LNHDA, CDR2 SQIVND (reference sequence). Between the trimmed V and J ends, which lost 7 bases and 5 bases, there was a span of 20 bases. The CDR3 length is 16 residues. The CDR3 DNA sequence: TGTGCCAGTACCCGACAGGTTTTAAGTGGGACCGGGGAGCTGTTTTTT. It is translated as CASTRQVLSGTGELFF.

As concerns this clone: The germline gene is not matched at one end of the junction; a read error may be the cause. The chain employs TRBV20-1 and TRBJ2-3; a weak D match, TRBD2 (6 bases). The CDR3 has 10 amino acids. Germline loops: CDR1 DFQATT, CDR2 SNEGSKA (reference sequence). The CDR3 reads CSAQGRLSGF. CDR3 in DNA: TGCAGTGCCCAAGGGCGCCTTAGCGGTTTT.

V is TRBV4-1 and J is TRBJ2-5; 12 bases line up with TRBD2. The CDR3 is 16 residues long. J was trimmed by 1 base and V by 4 bases; bases with no gene match: 4. The germline V gene encodes CDR1 MGHRA and CDR2 YSYEKL. This chain's CDR3 is CASSPRLAGAQETQYF. The CDR3 bases are TGCGCCAGCAGCCCTAGACTAGCGGGGGCCCAAGAGACCCAGTACTTC.

This chain uses TRBV7-9 with TRBJ2-7; D gene uncertain. Germline V gives CDR1 SEHNR, CDR2 FQNEAQ (reference sequence). Trimming cost V 5 bases and J 2 bases, with 13 bases left between them. CDR3 length: 14 amino acids. The CDR3 region has the DNA TGTGCCAGCAGCCTTTTGAGTAGTACCTACGAGCAGTACTTC. Encoded protein: CASSLLSSTYEQYF.

The chain has TRBV6-6 and TRBJ1-5, with D unresolved. CDR3 size: 12 residues. V was clipped by 7 bases and J by 9 bases, with 13 bases between them. Germline values: CDR1 MNHNY, CDR2 SVGAGI (reference sequence). DNA of the CDR3: TGTGCCAGCACCTGGGAGCAGCGGCCCCAGCATTTT. Translated, it gives CASTWEQRPQHF.

V usage is TRBV14 and J usage is TRBJ2-7, with D perhaps TRBD1 (5 bases). Germline V lookup: CDR1 SGHDN, CDR2 FVKESK. The V gene lost 6 bases and the J gene lost 0 bases, with 12 bases spanning the gap. This CDR3 contains 14 residues. CDR3 residues: CASSRQFVSYEQYF. In DNA, the CDR3 is TGTGCCAGCAGTCGACAGTTTGTCTCCTACGAGCAGTACTTC.

The chain combines TRBV25-1 with TRBJ1-1; 7 nucleotides match TRBD1. Trimming took 6 bases from V and 1 from J; bases not matched to a gene: 11. There are 16 residues in the CDR3. CDR1 MGHDK and CDR2 SYGVNS come from the germline V gene. CDR3 region: CASRAREGAGNTEAFF. CDR3 bases: TGTGCCAGCAGAGCAAGGGAGGGGGCCGGGAACACTGAAGCTTTCTTT.

This chain uses TRBV19 with TRBJ1-1; no reliable D call. V dropped 7 bases and J dropped 3 bases, with 12 bases sitting between them. CDR1 and CDR2 (germline): LNHDA, SQIVND (reference sequence). The CDR3 is 13 amino acids. Here the CDR3 reads CASIGPTYTEAFF. As DNA, the CDR3 is TGTGCCAGTATCGGGCCTACCTACACTGAAGCTTTCTTT.

V usage is TRBV4-2 and J usage is TRBJ1-2; possible D gene TRBD1, 5 bases. V shed 1 base and J shed 6 bases, with 15 bases lying between them. CDR1 and CDR2 from the germline V gene are LGHNA and YNFKEQ. The CDR3 sequence is 15 residues long. CDR3 nucleotides: TGTGCCAGCAGCCAAGGAACCGGGACGGCGGATGGCTACACCTTC. It translates to CASSQGTGTADGYTF.